What follows are 30 T cell receptor beta chains derived from one specimen sequenced in a study of cytomegalovirus exposure and HLA in healthy donors. Profiled with immunoSEQ multiplex PCR; TCRdb holds only in-frame clones, not every one. Found here are over 85,000 clones, roughly 92% of them singletons; the top ten hold less than 1.5%. Specimen: PBMCs. The receptors derive from a woman in her thirties in good health and CMV-seropositive.

The chain employs TRBV6-5 and TRBJ2-1, with TRBD1 matching 8 bases. Germline trimming cut 2 bases from V and 8 bases from J; bases unmatched to any gene: 8. Germline V gene data show CDR1 as MNHEY and CDR2 as SVGAGI. There are 15 residues in the CDR3. CDR3 nucleotide sequence: TGTGCCAGCAGTTACAGTCAGGGGGCACACGATGAGCAGTTCTTC. It translates to CASSYSQGAHDEQFF.

The V call is TRBV27, the J call TRBJ2-7; D possibly corresponds to TRBD1 (6 bases). This CDR3 is built from 12 residues. Germline CDR1 MNHEY, CDR2 SMNVEV (reference sequence). V lost 6 bases to trimming and J lost 3 bases, with 9 bases between them. The CDR3 region has the DNA TGTGCCAGCAGGGGACAATTCTACGAGCAGTACTTC. This gives the protein CASRGQFYEQYF.

The V and J genes are TRBV27 and TRBJ1-5, with D uncertain. This CDR3 has 13 residues. Germline CDR1 and CDR2: MNHEY and SMNVEV (reference sequence). V was trimmed by 3 bases and J by 9 bases, leaving 12 bases between them. CDR3: CASSFSETRPQHF. The CDR3 coding sequence is TGTGCCAGCAGTTTCTCGGAAACTAGGCCCCAGCATTTT.

The V and J genes are TRBV4-1 and TRBJ1-1; the D gene is possibly TRBD1 (6 bases). This CDR3 contains 16 residues. Trimming shortened V by 0 bases and J by 4 bases, and 15 bases separated the two germline ends. From germline, CDR1 is MGHRA and CDR2 YSYEKL. Here the CDR3 reads CASSQELGRGGTEAFF. In DNA form, the CDR3 reads TGCGCCAGCAGCCAAGAGTTAGGCAGGGGTGGCACTGAAGCTTTCTTT.

This chain joins TRBV4-1 and TRBJ2-1, with 13 bases that match TRBD2. Germline trimming cut 3 bases from V and 6 bases from J; bases unmatched to any gene: 11. CDR3 length: 18 residues. Germline assignment: CDR1 MGHRA and CDR2 YSYEKL. The CDR3 bases are TGCGCCAGCAGCCAGGAAGTTACGGGACTAGCGGGACCCAATGAGCAGTTCTTC. Its translation: CASSQEVTGLAGPNEQFF.

The J gene is TRBJ1-2, the V gene TRBV5-4; a weak D match, TRBD1 (6 bases). Between the trimmed V and J ends, which lost 0 bases and 8 bases, there was a span of 11 bases. The CDR3 runs to 13 residues. Germline CDR1 reads SGHNT; CDR2 reads YYREEE (reference sequence). DNA of the CDR3: TGTGCCAGCAGCTTGGATCGAGGGGGAGGCTACACCTTC. As protein: CASSLDRGGGYTF.

This clone was found once. The chain couples TRBV10-3 to TRBJ1-4; the D is unclear. Germline loops: CDR1 ENHRY, CDR2 SYGVKD. With 8 bases removed from V and 4 bases from J, the gap between germline ends came to 8 bases. The CDR3 contains 12 residues. The CDR3 DNA sequence: TGTGCCATCTCGGGAGTTAATGAAAAACTGTTTTTT. Its protein product is CAISGVNEKLFF.

The V call is TRBV6-5, the J call TRBJ2-7, with D perhaps TRBD2 (5 bases). The CDR3 covers 14 residues. The V end was cut by 0 bases, the J end by 6 bases, with 12 bases between. Germline assignment: CDR1 MNHEY and CDR2 SVGAGI. This chain's CDR3 is CASSYSFGVFEQYF. Here the CDR3 DNA reads TGTGCCAGCAGTTACTCTTTCGGGGTTTTCGAGCAGTACTTC.

This clone has a single count. The chain combines TRBV30 with TRBJ2-3, with 10 bases fitting TRBD1. V was pared by 8 bases and J by 3 bases, with 8 bases of the junction left unmatched. The germline V gene encodes CDR1 GTSNPN and CDR2 SVGIG (reference sequence). This CDR3 comprises 14 residues. The CDR3 bases are TGTGCCCGGAAAGGACAGGGGGGGACAGATACGCAGTATTTT. Translation gives CARKGQGGTDTQYF.

This rearrangement joins TRBV27 to TRBJ2-3, with 11 bases matching TRBD2. The germline V gene encodes CDR1 MNHEY and CDR2 SMNVEV (reference sequence). This CDR3 region has 17 residues. The V gene end was trimmed by 8 bases and the J gene end by 2 bases; junction bases not matched to a gene: 12. CDR3 protein: CASSRKGLAGTTDTQYF. As DNA, the CDR3 is TGTGCCAGCTCCCGAAAAGGACTAGCGGGTACCACAGATACGCAGTATTTT.

V is TRBV27 and J is TRBJ1-1, with D perhaps matching TRBD1 (5 bases). Trimming stripped 3 bases from V and 7 bases from J, with 12 bases between. Per germline, CDR1 MNHEY and CDR2 SMNVEV (reference sequence). CDR3 length equals 13 residues. DNA of the CDR3: TGTGCCAGCAGTTTGTCAGGGTATAATGAAGCTTTCTTT. Translation gives CASSLSGYNEAFF.

V and J are TRBV4-3 and TRBJ2-3; D may be TRBD1 (7 bases). The V gene lost 1 base and the J gene lost 3 bases, with 20 bases spanning the gap. This CDR3 comprises 18 residues. The germline V gene encodes CDR1 LGHNA and CDR2 YSLEER. For the CDR3, the DNA is TGCGCCAGCAGCCAAGGCTCGCTGGACAGGCGGGGTACAGATACGCAGTATTTT. Translated, it gives CASSQGSLDRRGTDTQYF.

This clone was seen a single time. The chain couples TRBV2 to TRBJ2-3, with TRBD2 matching 10 bases. The V and J ends lost 1 base and 5 bases, in that order; junction bases with no gene match: 9. CDR3 size: 17 residues. Germline CDR1 and CDR2: SNHLY and FYNNEI. This CDR3 is CASSEGLLAGGGDTQYF. In DNA form, the CDR3 reads TGTGCCAGCAGTGAAGGCCTCTTAGCGGGAGGAGGAGATACGCAGTATTTT.

V usage is TRBV5-6 and J usage is TRBJ2-7; TRBD2 matches 11 bases. The CDR3 is 15 residues long. Germline V gives CDR1 SGHDT, CDR2 YYEEEE. Germline trimming cut 0 bases from V and 5 bases from J; bases unmatched to any gene: 4. As DNA, the CDR3 is TGTGCCAGCAGCTTGGGACTAGCGGGAAAGAACGAGCAGTACTTC. This gives the protein CASSLGLAGKNEQYF.

This chain connects TRBV19 to TRBJ1-2; D not resolved. Trimming left V 5 bases short and J 0 bases short, with 10 bases between. The V gene's germline CDR1 is LNHDA and CDR2 SQIVND (reference sequence). The CDR3 covers 14 residues. The CDR3 nucleotides are TGTGCCAGTAGTCGAAGAAACACTAACTATGGCTACACCTTC. Translating it yields CASSRRNTNYGYTF.

The chain combines TRBV7-2 with TRBJ2-3; 11 nucleotides agree with TRBD2. The CDR3 contains 16 residues. The germline V gene has CDR1 SGHTA and CDR2 FQGNSA. V shed 0 bases, J shed 8 bases, and the junction held 7 bases outside the gene matches. The CDR3 is CASSLASLAGGATQYF. The CDR3 DNA reads as TGTGCCAGCAGCTTAGCGTCGCTAGCGGGGGGTGCTACGCAGTATTTT.

The V and J genes are TRBV4-2 and TRBJ2-5, with D possibly matching TRBD2 (6 bases). V lost 0 bases to trimming and J lost 0 bases, with 14 bases between them. This CDR3 is built from 17 residues. Germline V gene data show CDR1 as LGHNA and CDR2 as YNFKEQ. CDR3 nucleotides: TGTGCCAGCAGCCAAGATTTGGGACTTTCCCACCAAGAGACCCAGTACTTC. It specifies CASSQDLGLSHQETQYF.

The CDR3 is CASSPDSRGYEQYF. In DNA form, the CDR3 reads TGTGCCAGCAGCCCAGATAGCAGGGGCTACGAGCAGTACTTC. This sequence joins TRBV28 and TRBJ2-7, with a weak D call TRBD1 (6 bases). Between the trimmed V and J ends, which lost 6 bases and 3 bases, there was a span of 15 bases. There are 14 residues in the CDR3. The germline V gene encodes CDR1 MDHEN and CDR2 SYDVKM.

V gene TRBV7-2 combines with J gene TRBJ1-1; the match to TRBD1 covers 8 bases. There are 16 residues in the CDR3. Germline V lookup: CDR1 SGHTA, CDR2 FQGNSA. J lost 6 bases, V lost 5 bases, and 14 bases had no gene match. CDR3 loop: CASSQDADRAGSEAFF. CDR3 coding DNA: TGTGCCAGCAGCCAAGACGCGGACAGGGCGGGGTCTGAAGCTTTCTTT.

This rearrangement joins TRBV30 to TRBJ2-7; TRBD2 might be the D (5 bases). Germline CDR1 reads GTSNPN; CDR2 reads SVGIG (reference sequence). Trimming removed 2 bases at V and 4 bases at J, with 12 bases between. The CDR3 extends over 13 amino acids. The CDR3 reads CAWSRGLLYEQYF. The CDR3 bases are TGTGCCTGGAGTCGAGGGCTGCTATACGAGCAGTACTTC.

V is TRBV6-5 and J is TRBJ1-4; 9 nucleotides line up with TRBD1. Germline values: CDR1 MNHEY, CDR2 SVGAGI. V lost 10 bases to trimming and J lost 7 bases; unmatched junction nucleotides: 7. The CDR3 loop spans 13 amino acids. The CDR3 DNA sequence: TGTGCCACCAGAGACAGGGGGGTTGAAAAACTGTTTTTT. It is translated as CATRDRGVEKLFF.

This clone was counted a few times. The V and J genes are TRBV5-5 and TRBJ1-2; D is unclear. Germline CDR1 SGHKS, CDR2 YYEKEE (reference sequence). This CDR3 has 13 amino acids. With 6 bases removed from V and 4 bases from J, the gap between germline ends came to 13 bases. In DNA, the CDR3 is TGTGCCAGCACCCGAGGAAATGTCTATGGCTACACCTTC. Its protein product is CASTRGNVYGYTF.

This rearrangement joins TRBV28 to TRBJ2-1; TRBD2 agrees at 7 bases. CDR1 and CDR2 from the germline V gene are MDHEN and SYDVKM. The CDR3 loop spans 14 amino acids. After removal of 4 bases from V and 7 bases from J, the junction contained 7 bases not matched to a gene. The CDR3 nucleotides are TGTGCCAGCAGTTCCCCGGGACTAAGGAATGAGCAGTTCTTC. Protein product: CASSSPGLRNEQFF. The full variable domain, with the rest looked up from reference TRBV28 and TRBJ2-1, is DVKVTQSSRYLVKRTGEKVFLECVQDMDHENMFWYRQDPGLGLRLIYFSYDVKMKEKGDIPEGYSVSREKKERFSLILESASTNQTSMYLCASSSPGLRNEQFFGPGTRLTVL.

This sequence joins TRBV5-1 and TRBJ2-1; D is possibly TRBD2 (6 bases). The CDR3 length is 17 residues. Looked up from germline, CDR1 is SGHRS and CDR2 is YFSETQ. Trimming pared 1 base from V and 5 bases from J, leaving 19 bases between. The CDR3 bases are TGCGCCAGCAGCTTGTCTGTCGGGGCTAGCGCCAACAATGAGCAGTTCTTC. Translated: CASSLSVGASANNEQFF.

V is TRBV6-6 and J is TRBJ2-1; TRBD2 aligns across 7 bases. CDR3 length: 16 residues. J gave up 7 bases and V 4 bases, and 13 bases lay outside the gene matches. CDR1 and CDR2 from the germline V gene are MNHNY and SVGAGI (reference sequence). Here the CDR3 DNA reads TGTGCCAGCAGTTCTATGGGAGGGCCTTGGGGGAATGAGCAGTTCTTC. As protein: CASSSMGGPWGNEQFF.

The CDR3 DNA sequence: TGTGCCAGCAGCACCCGGACAGGGGGTACCTACAATGAGCAGTTCTTC. Its protein product is CASSTRTGGTYNEQFF. The gene calls are TRBV7-3 and TRBJ2-1; the match to TRBD1 covers 10 bases. Germline V gene data show CDR1 as SGHTA and CDR2 as FQGTGA. The length of the CDR3 is 16 residues. V lost 5 bases, J lost 2 bases, and 6 bases stayed unmatched.

This chain links TRBV5-4 with TRBJ1-2, with TRBD1 as a possible D gene (6 bases). The V end was cut by 4 bases, the J end by 5 bases, with 12 bases between. This CDR3 comprises 13 residues. Per the germline V gene, CDR1 is SGHNT and CDR2 is YYREEE (reference sequence). The CDR3 is CASSPGQQYGYTF. CDR3 bases: TGTGCCAGCAGCCCTGGACAGCAATATGGCTACACCTTC.

A single count supports this clone. This sequence joins TRBV7-6 and TRBJ2-5; the D gene is possibly TRBD1 (5 bases). The CDR3 has 17 residues. Per germline, CDR1 SGHVS and CDR2 FNYEAQ. V shed 5 bases and J shed 2 bases, with 21 bases lying between them. The CDR3 DNA reads TGTGCCAGCAGCCCGGGCCGGACAAAAAGCAGGCAAGAGACCCAGTACTTC. It is translated as CASSPGRTKSRQETQYF.

This clone was seen only once. The chain recombines TRBV19 with TRBJ2-5; 9 nucleotides align to TRBD2. The V gene end was trimmed by 4 bases and the J gene end by 1 base; junction bases not matched to a gene: 7. CDR3 size: 16 residues. Per germline, CDR1 LNHDA and CDR2 SQIVND (reference sequence). The CDR3 sequence is CASSNLPAGGQETQYF. The CDR3 DNA sequence: TGTGCCAGTAGTAATCTTCCAGCGGGAGGCCAAGAGACCCAGTACTTC.

The CDR3 is CASSLGDRIYNEQFF. The CDR3 nucleotides are TGCGCCAGCAGCTTGGGGGACAGGATATACAATGAGCAGTTCTTC. The chain is built from TRBV5-1 and TRBJ2-1; 8 bases agree with TRBD1. The CDR3 is made up of 15 amino acids. CDR1 and CDR2 from the germline V gene are SGHRS and YFSETQ. The V segment lost 0 bases and the J segment 4 bases; nucleotides outside the gene matches: 3.